This T cell receptor (beta chain) was sequenced for a study of regulatory and conventional T cells in RAG deficiency. Study outcomes and limitations: Omenn syndrome and CID/AS patients had around 100-fold fewer unique Treg TCR beta sequences, versus 9.5 to 10-fold elsewhere. Control T-cell subsets had markedly higher Shannon entropy and lower Simpson indices than RAG-deficient patients. Shorter CDR3s in all patient subsets; >85% Treg-Tconv overlap in Omenn.

This CDR3 spans 15 amino acids. Germline trimming cut 1 base from V and 7 bases from J; bases unmatched to any gene: 8. Germline-derived CDR1 and CDR2 are SGHRS and YFSETQ. The count of this clone is one. Its cognate antigen is unknown. Genomic DNA came from blood conventional CD4+ T cells gated CD25-low CD127-high. The data were produced by immunoSEQ multiplex PCR, yet TCRdb's version contains in-frame clones alone and is incomplete. The data contain approximately 12,000 clones, 93% of them singletons. These same records also appear under a second study, on regulatory T cells. That work contributes: Amplification used 52 TRBV primers and 13 TRBJ primers.

Sequencing was carried out using CD4+ effector T cells sorted from blood. This rearrangement joins TRBV5-1 to TRBJ2-1; 7 bases line up with TRBD1. The sequence derives from a human donor in good health. CDR3 in DNA: TGCGCCAGCAGCTTGTGGCAGGGGGTGATGAATGAGCAGTTCTTC. It specifies CASSLWQGVMNEQFF.